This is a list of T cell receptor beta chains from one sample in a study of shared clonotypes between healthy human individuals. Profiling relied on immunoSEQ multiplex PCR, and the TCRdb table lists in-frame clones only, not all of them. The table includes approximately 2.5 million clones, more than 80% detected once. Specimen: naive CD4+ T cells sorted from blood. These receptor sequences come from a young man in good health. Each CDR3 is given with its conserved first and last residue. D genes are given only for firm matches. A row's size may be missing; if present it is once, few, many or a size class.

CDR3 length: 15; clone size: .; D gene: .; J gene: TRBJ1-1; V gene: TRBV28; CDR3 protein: CASSLGGRGYTEAFF; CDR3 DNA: TGTGCCAGCAGTTTAGGAGGTCGAGGGTACACTGAAGCTTTCTTT
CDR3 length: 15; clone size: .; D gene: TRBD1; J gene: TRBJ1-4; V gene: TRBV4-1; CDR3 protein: CASSQTGTGNEKLFF; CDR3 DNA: TGCGCCAGCAGCCAAACCGGGACAGGGAATGAAAAACTGTTTTTT
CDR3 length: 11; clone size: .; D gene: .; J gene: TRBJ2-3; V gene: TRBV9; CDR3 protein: CARGSVGTQYF; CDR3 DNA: TGTGCCCGAGGGTCGGTGGGTACGCAGTATTTT
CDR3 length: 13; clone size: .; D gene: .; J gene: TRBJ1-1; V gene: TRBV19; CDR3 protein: CASSIPPSTEAFF; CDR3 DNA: TGTGCCAGTAGTATACCCCCAAGCACTGAAGCTTTCTTT
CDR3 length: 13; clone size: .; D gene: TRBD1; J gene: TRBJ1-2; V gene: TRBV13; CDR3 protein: CASSWGQAGGYTF; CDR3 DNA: TGTGCCAGCAGCTGGGGACAGGCCGGCGGCTACACCTTC
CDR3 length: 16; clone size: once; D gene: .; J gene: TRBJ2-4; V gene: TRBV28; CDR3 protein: CASSLDYSLAKNIQYF; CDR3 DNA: TGTGCCAGCAGTTTAGACTACAGTCTAGCCAAAAACATTCAGTACTTC
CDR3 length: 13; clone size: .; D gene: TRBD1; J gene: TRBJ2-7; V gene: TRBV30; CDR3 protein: CAWIRTGGYEQYF; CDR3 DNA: TGTGCCTGGATCCGGACAGGGGGCTACGAGCAGTACTTC
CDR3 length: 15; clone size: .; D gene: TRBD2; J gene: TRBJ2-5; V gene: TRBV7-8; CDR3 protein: CASSLSVWRGETQYF; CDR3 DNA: TGTGCCAGCAGCCTCAGTGTGTGGCGGGGGGAGACCCAGTACTTC
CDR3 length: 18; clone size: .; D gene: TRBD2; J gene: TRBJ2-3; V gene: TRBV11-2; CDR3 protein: CASSPRPGLAGDTDTQYF; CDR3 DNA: TGTGCCAGCAGCCCCCGCCCGGGACTAGCGGGGGACACAGATACGCAGTATTTT
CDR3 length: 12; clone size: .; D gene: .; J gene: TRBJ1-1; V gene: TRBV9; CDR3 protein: CAISGENTEAFF; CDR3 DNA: TGTGCCATCTCGGGGGAGAACACTGAAGCTTTCTTT
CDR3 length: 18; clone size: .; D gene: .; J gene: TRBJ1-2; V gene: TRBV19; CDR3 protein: CASSMDYRDALSGYGYTF; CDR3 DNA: TGTGCCAGTAGTATGGATTACCGGGACGCCCTTAGCGGCTATGGCTACACCTTC
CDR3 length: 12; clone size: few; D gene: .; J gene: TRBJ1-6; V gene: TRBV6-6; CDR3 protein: CASSYSDSPLHF; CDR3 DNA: TGTGCCAGCAGTTACTCAGATTCACCCCTCCACTTT
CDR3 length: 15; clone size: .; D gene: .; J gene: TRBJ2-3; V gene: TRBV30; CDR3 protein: CAFRVEGFIFDTQYF; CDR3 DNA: TGTGCCTTTAGGGTCGAGGGGTTCATTTTCGATACGCAGTATTTT
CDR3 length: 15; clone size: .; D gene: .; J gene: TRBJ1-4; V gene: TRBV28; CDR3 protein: CASSSYRATNEKLFF; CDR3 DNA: TGTGCCAGCAGTTCCTACAGGGCAACTAATGAAAAACTGTTTTTT
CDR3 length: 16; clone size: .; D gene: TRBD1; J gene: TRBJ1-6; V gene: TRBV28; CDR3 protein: CASRPQGVSYNSPLHF; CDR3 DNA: TGTGCCAGCAGACCTCAGGGGGTCTCCTATAATTCACCCCTCCACTTT
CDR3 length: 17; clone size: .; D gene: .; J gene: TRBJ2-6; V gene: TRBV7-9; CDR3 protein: CASSLPIGSSGANVLTF; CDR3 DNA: TGTGCCAGCAGCCTCCCGATCGGCAGCTCTGGGGCCAACGTCCTGACTTTC
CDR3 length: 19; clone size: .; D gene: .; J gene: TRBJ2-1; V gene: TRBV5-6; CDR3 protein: CASSLAPTKTVSSYNEQFF; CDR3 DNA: TGTGCCAGCAGCTTGGCACCTACCAAGACTGTGAGCTCCTACAATGAGCAGTTCTTC
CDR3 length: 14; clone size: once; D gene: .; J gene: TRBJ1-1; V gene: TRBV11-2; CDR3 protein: CASSLAGGNTEAFF; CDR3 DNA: TGTGCCAGCAGCTTAGCGGGTGGGAACACTGAAGCTTTCTTT
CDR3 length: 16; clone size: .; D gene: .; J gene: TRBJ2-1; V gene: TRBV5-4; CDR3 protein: CASSPGGTGTYNEQFF; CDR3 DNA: TGTGCCAGCAGCCCGGGGGGGACAGGGACCTACAATGAGCAGTTCTTC